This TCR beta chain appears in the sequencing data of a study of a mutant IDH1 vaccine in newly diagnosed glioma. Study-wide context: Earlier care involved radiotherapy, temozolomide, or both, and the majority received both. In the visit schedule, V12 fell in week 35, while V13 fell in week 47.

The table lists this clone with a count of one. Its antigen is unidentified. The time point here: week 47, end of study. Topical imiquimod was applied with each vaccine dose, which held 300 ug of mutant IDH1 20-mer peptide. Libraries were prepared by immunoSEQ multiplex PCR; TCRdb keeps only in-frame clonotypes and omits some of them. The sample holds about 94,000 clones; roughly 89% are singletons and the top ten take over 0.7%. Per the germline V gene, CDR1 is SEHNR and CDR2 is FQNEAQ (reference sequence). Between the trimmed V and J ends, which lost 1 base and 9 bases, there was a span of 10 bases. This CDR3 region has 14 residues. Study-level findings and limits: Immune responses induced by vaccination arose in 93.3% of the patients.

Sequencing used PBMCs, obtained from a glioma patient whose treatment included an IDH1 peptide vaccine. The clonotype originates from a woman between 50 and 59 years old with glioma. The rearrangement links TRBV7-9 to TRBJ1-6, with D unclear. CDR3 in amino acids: CASSLGSPGSPLHF. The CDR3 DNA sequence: TGTGCCAGCAGCTTAGGTTCACCCGGTTCACCCCTCCACTTT.